One sample yielded the 8 T cell receptor beta chains listed below, sequenced in a study of T-cell reconstitution after alpha-beta-depleted transplantation in children. The TCRbeta library incorporated unique molecular identifiers. TCRdb independently ran MiXCR on the PCR reads; one entry per CDR3 protein. The table has 700,000 to 950,000 distinct CDR3 sequences, under 20% seen once. The material sequenced was PBMCs, mostly from graft donor cells, taken 360 days after TCRalphabeta/CD19-depleted stem cell transplant. The receptors were gathered from a male patient younger than 18 who had a stem cell transplant for acute lymphoblastic leukemia, so the T cells may come from the graft donor.

This sequence joins TRBV19 and TRBJ2-1; 15 nucleotides line up with TRBD2. CDR3 length equals 16 residues. V lost 5 bases and J lost 8; bases outside the gene matches: 7. Per germline, CDR1 LNHDA and CDR2 SQIVND (reference sequence). The chain's CDR3 is CASSLRTSGRGDEQFF. The DNA for the CDR3 is TGTGCCAGTAGTCTCCGGACTAGCGGGAGGGGTGATGAGCAGTTCTTC. Drawing the rest from reference TRBV19 and TRBJ2-1, the complete variable domain is DGGITQSPKYLFRKEGQNVTLSCEQNLNHDAMYWYRQDPGQGLRLIYYSQIVNDFQKGDIAEGYSVSREKKESFPLTVTSAQKNPTAFYLCASSLRTSGRGDEQFFGPGTRLTVL.

The rearrangement uses TRBV11-1 and TRBJ1-5; D may be TRBD1 (5 bases). CDR3 length equals 14 residues. With 6 bases removed from V and 2 bases from J, the gap between germline ends came to 11 bases. Germline CDR1 SGHAT, CDR2 FQDESV (reference sequence). The CDR3: CASSSRDGNQPQHF. The CDR3 DNA reads TGTGCCAGCAGTTCCAGGGATGGCAATCAGCCCCAGCATTTT.

This clonotype has a handful of counts. The chain is built from TRBV11-1 and TRBJ2-7, with 7 bases fitting TRBD1. The CDR3 consists of 18 residues. CDR1 is SGHAT and CDR2 is FQDESV in the germline V gene (reference sequence). Losses at the gene ends were 4 bases for V and 0 bases for J; bases not matched to a gene: 15. Written as DNA, the CDR3 is TGTGCCAGCAGCTCTCGGTCCCATCGGGACAGCAGCTCCTACGAGCAGTACTTC. Protein sequence: CASSSRSHRDSSSYEQYF.

The chain has TRBV25-1 and TRBJ2-7; no clear D gene. Germline-derived CDR1 and CDR2 are MGHDK and SYGVNS. V was pared by 1 base and J by 0 bases, with 10 bases between. The CDR3 contains 15 residues. The CDR3 DNA sequence: TGTGCCAGCAGTGAATGGACCTCGAGCTCCTACGAGCAGTACTTC. Translating it yields CASSEWTSSSYEQYF.

This chain links TRBV20-1 with TRBJ1-4, with D unresolved. Germline assignment: CDR1 DFQATT and CDR2 SNEGSKA (reference sequence). CDR3 length: 11 amino acids. V lost 0 bases to trimming and J lost 8 bases, with 4 bases between them. CDR3 protein: CSAREAEKLFF. CDR3 bases: TGCAGTGCTAGAGAAGCCGAAAAACTGTTTTTT.

In its sample, this clonotype was seen a few times. The gene calls are TRBV2 and TRBJ2-5; D gene unclear. The CDR3 loop spans 16 amino acids. CDR1 SNHLY and CDR2 FYNNEI come from the germline V gene. Trimming stripped 4 bases from V and 1 base from J, with 16 bases between. The CDR3 coding sequence is TGTGCCAGCAGTGTCGATCTGGAAGGCGCCCAAGAGACCCAGTACTTC. Protein: CASSVDLEGAQETQYF.

The CDR3 reads CASSLTGAVETQYF. CDR3 sequence (DNA): TGTGCCAGCAGTTTGACAGGGGCGGTGGAGACCCAGTACTTC. The chain couples TRBV12-3 or TRBV12-4 to TRBJ2-5, with 8 bases lining up with TRBD1. The CDR3 is made up of 14 amino acids. With V trimmed by 3 bases and J by 5 bases, 5 bases remained unmatched.

This clonotype occurred a few times. The V gene is TRBV6-5, the J gene TRBJ2-3; TRBD1 aligns across 9 bases. Germline V gene lookup returns CDR1 MNHEY and CDR2 SVGAGI. V gave up 7 bases and J gave up 2 bases; unmatched junction bases: 7. This CDR3 comprises 15 residues. The CDR3 DNA reads as TGTGCCAGCATCTCCGGGACAGGGATCACAGATACGCAGTATTTT. Translated: CASISGTGITDTQYF.